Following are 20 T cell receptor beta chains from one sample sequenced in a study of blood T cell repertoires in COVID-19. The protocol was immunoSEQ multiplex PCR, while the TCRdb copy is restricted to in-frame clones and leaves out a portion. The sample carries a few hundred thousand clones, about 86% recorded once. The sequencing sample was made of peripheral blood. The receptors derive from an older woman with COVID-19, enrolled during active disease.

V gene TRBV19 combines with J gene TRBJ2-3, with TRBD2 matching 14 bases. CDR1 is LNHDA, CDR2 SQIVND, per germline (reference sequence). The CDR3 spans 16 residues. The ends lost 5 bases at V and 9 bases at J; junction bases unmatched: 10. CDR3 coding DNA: TGTGCCAGTAGTCCCGGACTAGCGGGGGGCCGCCGAACGCAGTATTTT. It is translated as CASSPGLAGGRRTQYF.

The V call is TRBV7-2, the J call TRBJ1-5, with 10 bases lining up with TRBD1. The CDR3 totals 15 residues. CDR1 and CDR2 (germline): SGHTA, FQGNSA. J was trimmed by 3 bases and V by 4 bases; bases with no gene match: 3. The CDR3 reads CASSWGQGNNQPQHF. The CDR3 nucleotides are TGTGCCAGCAGCTGGGGACAGGGGAACAATCAGCCCCAGCATTTT.

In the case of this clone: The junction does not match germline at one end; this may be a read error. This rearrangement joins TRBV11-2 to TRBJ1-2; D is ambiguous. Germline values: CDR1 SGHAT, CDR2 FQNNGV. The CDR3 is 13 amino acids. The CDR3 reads CASSSISGVGKAF. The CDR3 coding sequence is TGTGCCAGCAGCTCAATATCGGGAGTTGGTAAGGCCTTC.

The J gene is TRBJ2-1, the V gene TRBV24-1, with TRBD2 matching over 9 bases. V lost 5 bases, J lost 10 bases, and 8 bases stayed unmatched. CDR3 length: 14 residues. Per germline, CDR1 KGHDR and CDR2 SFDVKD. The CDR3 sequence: CATSAASGAEEQFF. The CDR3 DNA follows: TGTGCCACCAGTGCAGCTAGCGGGGCGGAAGAGCAGTTCTTC.

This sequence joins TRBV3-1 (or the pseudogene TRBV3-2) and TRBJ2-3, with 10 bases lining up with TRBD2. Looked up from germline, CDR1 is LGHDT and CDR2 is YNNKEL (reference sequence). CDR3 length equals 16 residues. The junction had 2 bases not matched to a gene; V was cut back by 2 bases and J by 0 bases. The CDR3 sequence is CASSQWTSGSTDTQYF. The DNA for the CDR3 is TGTGCCAGCAGCCAATGGACTAGCGGTAGCACAGATACGCAGTATTTT.

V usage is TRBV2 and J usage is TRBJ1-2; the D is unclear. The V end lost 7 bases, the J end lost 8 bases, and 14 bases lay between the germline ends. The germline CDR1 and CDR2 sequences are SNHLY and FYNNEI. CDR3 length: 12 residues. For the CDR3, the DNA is TGTGCCAGCATCCCAGGCACGGCAGGCTACACCTTC. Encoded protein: CASIPGTAGYTF.

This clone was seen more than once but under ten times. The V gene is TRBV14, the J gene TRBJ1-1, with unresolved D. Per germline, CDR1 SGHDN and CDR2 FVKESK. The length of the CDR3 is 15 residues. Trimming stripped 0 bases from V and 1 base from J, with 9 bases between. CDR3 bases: TGTGCCAGCAGCCAAGATTCGGCGGGGAACACTGAAGCTTTCTTT. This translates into CASSQDSAGNTEAFF.

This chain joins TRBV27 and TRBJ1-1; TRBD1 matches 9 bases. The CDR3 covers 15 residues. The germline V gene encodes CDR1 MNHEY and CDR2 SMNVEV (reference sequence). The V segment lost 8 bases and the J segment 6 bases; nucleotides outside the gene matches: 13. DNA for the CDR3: TGTGCCAGCCTGACCTCTCCCGGGACAGGGTCTGAAGCTTTCTTT. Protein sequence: CASLTSPGTGSEAFF.

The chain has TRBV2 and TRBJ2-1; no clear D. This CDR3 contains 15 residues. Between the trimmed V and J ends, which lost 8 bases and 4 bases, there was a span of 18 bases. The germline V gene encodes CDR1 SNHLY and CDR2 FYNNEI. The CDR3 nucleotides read TGTGCCAGCCTGGCTGGTGGAGTAAATTACAATGAGCAGTTCTTC. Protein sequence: CASLAGGVNYNEQFF.

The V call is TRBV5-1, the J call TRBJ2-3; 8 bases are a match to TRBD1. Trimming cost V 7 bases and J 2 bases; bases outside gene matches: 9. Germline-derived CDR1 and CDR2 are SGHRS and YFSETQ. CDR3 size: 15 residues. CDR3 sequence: CASSRDRGNTDTQYF. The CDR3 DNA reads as TGCGCCAGCTCCCGAGACAGGGGCAACACAGATACGCAGTATTTT.

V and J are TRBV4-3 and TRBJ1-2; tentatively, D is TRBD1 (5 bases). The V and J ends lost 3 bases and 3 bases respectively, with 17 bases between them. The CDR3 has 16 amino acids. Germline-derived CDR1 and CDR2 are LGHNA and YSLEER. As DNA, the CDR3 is TGCGCCAGCAGCCATCCGGGGGTAGGTGGAGACTATGGCTACACCTTC. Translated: CASSHPGVGGDYGYTF.

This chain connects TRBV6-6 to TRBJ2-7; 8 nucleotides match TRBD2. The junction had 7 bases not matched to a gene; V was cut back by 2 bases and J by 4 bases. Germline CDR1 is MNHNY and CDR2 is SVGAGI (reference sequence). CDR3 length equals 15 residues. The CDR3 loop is CASSYGPAGEYEQYF. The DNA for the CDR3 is TGTGCCAGCAGTTACGGGCCAGCGGGGGAGTACGAGCAGTACTTC.

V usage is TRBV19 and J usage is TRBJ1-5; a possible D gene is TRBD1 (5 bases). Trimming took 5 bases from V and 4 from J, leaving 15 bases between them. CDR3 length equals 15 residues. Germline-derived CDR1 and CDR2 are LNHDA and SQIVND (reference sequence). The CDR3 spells CASSPRQSLNQPQHF. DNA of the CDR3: TGTGCCAGTAGTCCCCGACAGTCATTAAATCAGCCCCAGCATTTT.

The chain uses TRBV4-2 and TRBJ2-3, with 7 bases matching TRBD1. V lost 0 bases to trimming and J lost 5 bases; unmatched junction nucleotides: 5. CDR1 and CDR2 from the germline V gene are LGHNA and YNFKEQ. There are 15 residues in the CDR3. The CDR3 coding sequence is TGTGCCAGCAGCCAAGATCGACAGGGCATAGATACGCAGTATTTT. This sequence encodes CASSQDRQGIDTQYF.

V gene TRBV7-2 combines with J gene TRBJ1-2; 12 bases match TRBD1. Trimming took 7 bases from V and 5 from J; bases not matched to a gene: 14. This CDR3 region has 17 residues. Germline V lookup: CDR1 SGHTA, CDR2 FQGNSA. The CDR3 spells CASTKNPGTGGAYGYTF. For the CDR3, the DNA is TGTGCCAGCACGAAAAACCCTGGGACAGGGGGCGCTTATGGCTACACCTTC.

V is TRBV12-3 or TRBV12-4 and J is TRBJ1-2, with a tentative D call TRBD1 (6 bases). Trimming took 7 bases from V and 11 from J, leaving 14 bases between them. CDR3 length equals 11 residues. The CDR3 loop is CASTQAGTYTF. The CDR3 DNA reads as TGTGCCAGCACTCAGGCCGGGACATACACCTTC.

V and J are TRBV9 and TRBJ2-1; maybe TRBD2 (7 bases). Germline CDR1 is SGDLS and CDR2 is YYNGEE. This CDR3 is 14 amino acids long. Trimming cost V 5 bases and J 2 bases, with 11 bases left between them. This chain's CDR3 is CASRGGGPYNEQFF. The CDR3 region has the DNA TGTGCCAGCAGAGGGGGGGGCCCCTACAATGAGCAGTTCTTC.

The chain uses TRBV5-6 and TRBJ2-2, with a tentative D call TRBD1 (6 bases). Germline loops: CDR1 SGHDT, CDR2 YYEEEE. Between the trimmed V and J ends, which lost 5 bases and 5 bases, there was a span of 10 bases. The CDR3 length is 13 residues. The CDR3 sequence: CASRRTDTGELFF. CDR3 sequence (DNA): TGTGCCAGCAGGCGGACAGATACCGGGGAGCTGTTTTTT.

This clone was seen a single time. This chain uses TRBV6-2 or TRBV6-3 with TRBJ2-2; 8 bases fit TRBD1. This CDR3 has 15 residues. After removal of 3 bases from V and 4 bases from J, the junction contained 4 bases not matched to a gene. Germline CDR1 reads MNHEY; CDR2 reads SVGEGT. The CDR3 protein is CASSYLTGGTGELFF. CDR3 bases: TGTGCCAGCAGTTATCTAACAGGGGGCACCGGGGAGCTGTTTTTT.

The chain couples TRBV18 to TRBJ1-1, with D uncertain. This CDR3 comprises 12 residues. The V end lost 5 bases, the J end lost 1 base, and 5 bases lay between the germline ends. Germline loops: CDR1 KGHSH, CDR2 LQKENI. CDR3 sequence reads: CASSTANTEAFF. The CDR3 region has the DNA TGTGCCAGCTCAACAGCGAACACTGAAGCTTTCTTT. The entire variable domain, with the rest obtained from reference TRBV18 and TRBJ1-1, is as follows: NAGVMQNPRHLVRRRGQEARLRCSPMKGHSHVYWYRQLPEEGLKFMVYLQKENIIDESGMPKERFSAEFPKEGPSILRIQQVVRGDSAAYFCASSTANTEAFFGQGTRLTVV.